The rows below give T cell receptor beta chains drawn from one sample of a study of T cells in Graves' hyperthyroidism and ophthalmopathy. TCRdb redid the calling of the multiplex PCR reads with MiXCR, one entry per CDR3 protein. This sample has roughly 400,000 distinct CDR3 sequences; 15% to 18% occur once, and the top ten carry around a quarter. Sample: blood. These receptors were obtained from a woman aged 18-29 years with Graves' hyperthyroidism that later progressed to Graves' ophthalmopathy. Each CDR3 is given with its conserved first and last residue. Fields, in order: D gene, V gene, clone size, J gene, CDR3 protein, CDR3 DNA. D genes are given only for firm matches. Clone sizes are given selectively: once, few, many, or a class where the clone is expanded.

D: -
V: TRBV5-1
size: few
J: TRBJ2-2
CDR3: CASSWAEGTGELFF
DNA: TGCGCCAGCAGCTGGGCTGAGGGGACCGGGGAGCTGTTTTTT

D: TRBD1
V: TRBV28
size: -
J: TRBJ2-2
CDR3: CASSQQGADTGELFF
DNA: TGTGCCAGCAGTCAACAGGGGGCGGACACCGGGGAGCTGTTTTTT

D: -
V: TRBV5-1
size: many
J: TRBJ2-1
CDR3: CASSFAVGNEQFF
DNA: TGCGCCAGCAGCTTTGCGGTCGGCAATGAGCAGTTCTTC

D: -
V: TRBV7-9
size: -
J: TRBJ2-7
CDR3: CASSLLSGKNGAYEQYF
DNA: TGTGCCAGCAGCTTACTCAGTGGGAAAAATGGAGCCTACGAGCAGTACTTC

D: -
V: TRBV16
size: many
J: TRBJ1-5
CDR3: CASSQSWGTGQPQHF
DNA: TGTGCCAGCAGCCAATCGTGGGGGACGGGACAGCCCCAGCATTTT

D: TRBD1
V: TRBV2
size: few
J: TRBJ1-6
CDR3: CASRSQTGFNSPLHF
DNA: TGTGCCAGCAGGTCGCAGACAGGGTTTAATTCACCCCTCCACTTT

D: -
V: TRBV28
size: many
J: TRBJ1-5
CDR3: CASSSRRGDSNQPQHF
DNA: TGTGCCAGCAGTTCTCGCCGGGGAGATAGCAATCAGCCCCAGCATTTT

D: TRBD2
V: TRBV20-1
size: -
J: TRBJ2-1
CDR3: CSARDSSGTRYNEQFF
DNA: TGCAGTGCTAGAGATTCGAGCGGGACGAGATACAATGAGCAGTTCTTC

D: -
V: TRBV6-5
size: many
J: TRBJ2-5
CDR3: CASSYSQETQYF
DNA: TGTGCCAGCAGTTACAGCCAAGAGACCCAGTACTTC

D: -
V: TRBV19
size: few
J: TRBJ1-4
CDR3: CASSAQDVATNEKLFF
DNA: TGTGCCAGTAGTGCACAGGACGTTGCAACTAATGAAAAACTGTTTTTT

D: -
V: TRBV20-1
size: -
J: TRBJ2-7
CDR3: CSAPRTPGADEQYF
DNA: TGCAGTGCCCCCCGGACCCCGGGGGCGGACGAGCAGTACTTC

D: TRBD1
V: TRBV29-1
size: -
J: TRBJ1-2
CDR3: CSVGQGGVNYGHTF
DNA: TGCAGCGTTGGACAGGGGGGTGTTAACTATGGCCACACCTTC

D: -
V: TRBV27
size: many
J: TRBJ2-7
CDR3: CASSVTGLLDEQYF
DNA: TGTGCCAGCAGTGTTACAGGGCTCTTGGACGAGCAGTACTTC

D: -
V: TRBV12-5
size: many
J: TRBJ2-3
CDR3: CASGWTITDTQYF
DNA: TGTGCTAGTGGTTGGACAATCACAGATACGCAGTATTTT

D: TRBD1
V: TRBV18
size: many
J: TRBJ2-1
CDR3: CASSPTGSHNEQFF
DNA: TGTGCCAGCTCACCGACAGGGAGCCACAATGAGCAGTTCTTC

D: TRBD2
V: TRBV6-2/TRBV6-3
size: few
J: TRBJ2-5
CDR3: CASSIRGSGTHPDF
DNA: TGTGCCAGCAGTATCCGGGGCAGCGGGACCCATCCGGACTTC

D: TRBD1
V: TRBV10-3
size: many
J: TRBJ2-7
CDR3: CATTGGSGENFYEQYF
DNA: TGTGCCACCACAGGGGGCTCGGGGGAAAACTTCTACGAGCAGTACTTC

D: -
V: TRBV2
size: few
J: TRBJ2-3
CDR3: CASLNRDSTPTDTQYF
DNA: TGTGCCAGCCTCAACCGGGACTCAACCCCCACAGATACGCAGTATTTT

D: TRBD1
V: TRBV2
size: many
J: TRBJ1-1
CDR3: CASSAGGARTEAFF
DNA: TGTGCCAGCAGTGCAGGGGGCGCGAGGACTGAAGCTTTCTTT

D: -
V: TRBV20-1
size: many
J: TRBJ2-7
CDR3: CSARASSTYEQYF
DNA: TGCAGTGCTCGTGCTAGCAGTACCTACGAGCAGTACTTC

D: TRBD2
V: TRBV7-8
size: many
J: TRBJ2-1
CDR3: CASSRLAGGYNEQFF
DNA: TGTGCCAGCAGCCGACTAGCGGGAGGGTACAATGAGCAGTTCTTC

D: TRBD1
V: TRBV28
size: many
J: TRBJ2-3
CDR3: CASSLASGRDRDTQYF
DNA: TGTGCCAGCAGTTTAGCCTCCGGTAGGGACAGAGATACGCAGTATTTT

D: -
V: TRBV5-1
size: few
J: TRBJ2-6
CDR3: CASSLGQEGGANVLTF
DNA: TGCGCCAGCAGCTTGGGACAGGAGGGAGGGGCCAACGTCCTGACTTTC

D: -
V: TRBV20-1
size: many
J: TRBJ2-3
CDR3: CSANTGTVATDTQYF
DNA: TGCAGTGCTAATACCGGGACGGTCGCCACAGATACGCAGTATTTT

D: -
V: TRBV20-1
size: -
J: TRBJ1-5
CDR3: CSAIGHSNQPQHF
DNA: TGCAGTGCTATAGGACATAGCAATCAGCCCCAGCATTTT

D: -
V: TRBV12-3/TRBV12-4
size: many
J: TRBJ1-3
CDR3: CASSFLVASGNTIYF
DNA: TGTGCCAGCAGTTTTTTAGTTGCCTCTGGAAACACCATATATTTT

D: -
V: TRBV7-8
size: few
J: TRBJ2-1
CDR3: CASSVDRPSYDEQFF
DNA: TGTGCCAGCAGCGTCGACAGGCCATCCTACGATGAGCAGTTCTTC

D: -
V: TRBV9
size: -
J: TRBJ1-2
CDR3: CASSPGQSFNYGYTF
DNA: TGTGCCAGCAGCCCCGGACAGAGTTTTAACTATGGCTACACCTTC

D: -
V: TRBV20-1
size: many
J: TRBJ1-4
CDR3: CSASRRGFEKLFF
DNA: TGCAGTGCGAGTCGGCGGGGGTTTGAAAAACTGTTTTTT

D: TRBD2
V: TRBV14
size: few
J: TRBJ2-1
CDR3: CASSQASGTTYNEQFF
DNA: TGTGCCAGCAGCCAAGCCTCCGGGACTACTTACAATGAGCAGTTCTTC

D: TRBD2
V: TRBV2
size: many
J: TRBJ2-3
CDR3: CASRGPGRRGGGDLSDTQYF
DNA: TGTGCCAGCAGAGGACCAGGGAGGCGCGGGGGGGGGGACCTATCAGATACGCAGTATTTT

D: TRBD2
V: TRBV10-3
size: few
J: TRBJ2-3
CDR3: CAIRGTSGSTDTQYF
DNA: TGTGCCATCAGGGGGACTAGCGGAAGCACAGATACGCAGTATTTT

D: -
V: TRBV15
size: -
J: TRBJ2-2
CDR3: CATSRDPGPQAGELFF
DNA: TGTGCCACCAGCAGAGACCCGGGCCCTCAAGCAGGGGAGCTGTTTTTT